This TCR beta chain was recorded in a study of blood T cell repertoires in COVID-19 (dated by TCRdb to between 2020 and 2021). The study in broad terms: Recovered participants in ImmuneRACE Cohort 3 were defined as having two consecutive negative NP/OP PCR tests, clearance from a healthcare professional, or resolution of symptoms. The material from the prospective study consisted of cDNA or gDNA derived from T cells, B-cell-depleted T cells, or PBMCs. Collaborator samples came from the United States, Italy and Spain and covered acute and convalescent phases of COVID-19. The samples were drawn from two sources: the first 160 participants of the ongoing ImmuneRACE study, and 1,000 to 1,500 subjects contributed by 6 global collaborators. Deeply sampled blood TCRbeta repertoires from subjects exposed to, actively infected with, or recovered from COVID-19 were included in the dataset. Where available, HLA class I and class II types were obtained from metadata supplied by the sample provider rather than from assay-based typing. Nearly every sample came with metadata listing a de-identified subject ID, COVID-19 status, age in years and sex. The repertoires were made available in a free public database intended to serve as a resource for research on the immune response to SARS-CoV-2. What the research found in general, with its limitations: Clinical and demographic metadata were provided uncurated, with the amount varying by source and participant.

On this clone itself: This receptor's antigen is unknown. Base qualities are not recorded, but no much larger clone differs from it by a single base.

Participants in the prospective study were aged roughly 18 to 89 years, lived in over 20 United States geographic areas, and enrolled through a virtual design. To assign participants to cohorts, the prospective study relied on clinical history that participants themselves reported in a screening survey and a study questionnaire. In the prospective study, mobile phlebotomists collected whole blood, serum and a nasopharyngeal or oropharyngeal swab from each participant. Prospective study participants could optionally give additional blood draws and questionnaires over an approximately 2-month period. Blood samples from the prospective study were shipped frozen or at room temperature prior to DNA extraction. TCRbeta CDR3 regions were amplified from genomic DNA by means of the immunoSEQ Assay, a bias-controlled multiplex PCR. In the authors' own workflow: The number of nucleated cells in each sample was estimated from the amplification of reference gene primers within the assay. Sequence reads were collapsed and filtered to measure the absolute abundance of every unique TCRbeta CDR3 rearrangement. For each sample, productive Simpson clonality was calculated as the square root of Simpson's diversity index over productive rearrangements. TCRdb took over this immuneACCESS table, retaining in-frame rearrangements with V and J assigned. Such tables are incomplete; in checked studies, under half of the missing clones stem from an unresolved V gene, and the remainder is unexplained. V, J and clone size were drawn from that table, and D and trimming were deduced from the DNA. In all, the sample holds about 150,000 clones, and roughly 85% of those were seen once. 19% of the sample is held by the ten biggest clonotypes.

The germline V gene yields MNHEY for CDR1 and SVGAGI for CDR2. The CDR3 holds 13 amino acids from the cysteine to the phenylalanine. CDR3 DNA is the only sequence kept; it has 39 bases, read in frame from the first base. V drops 6 bases and J drops 4 bases, leaving 10 bases in between. Recombination connected TRBV6-5 to TRBJ2-1, and TRBD1 may be the D gene, going by 6 matching bases. This TCR was sampled from an older woman in a cohort exposed to, infected with or recovered from COVID-19 (not recorded which). Specimen: PBMCs or T cells enriched from blood (not recorded which). The CDR3 is CASRQGLYNEQFF. The DNA reads as follows: TGTGCCAGCAGACAGGGCTTGTACAATGAGCAGTTCTTC.